This T cell receptor (beta chain) is drawn from a study of T cells in Graves' hyperthyroidism and ophthalmopathy. Study-level points and caveats: The model anticipated ophthalmopathy a median around 6 months pre-onset. Among thyroid clonotypes expanded above 0.001, most also appeared in blood.

Details on this clonotype: No antigen is known for it.

Between the trimmed V and J ends, which lost 2 bases and 5 bases, there was a span of 14 bases. The CDR3 runs to 15 residues. CDR1 and CDR2 (germline): SGHTS, YDEGEE. Amplified TCR beta CDR3 regions came from RNA transcripts. HTBI primers drove first-round RT-PCR of the TCR CDR3. TCRdb re-analysed the multiplex PCR reads in MiXCR, keeping a single row per CDR3 protein. The sample yields around 700,000 distinct CDR3 sequences, under 20% seen once. The J gene is TRBJ2-1, the V gene TRBV5-8; no clear D. The sequenced sample was blood. This clonotype originated in a woman aged 50 to 60 with Graves' hyperthyroidism that later progressed to Graves' ophthalmopathy. CDR3 coding DNA: TGTGCCAGCAGCTTAACCACTTATTCAAACAATGAGCAGTTCTTC. Amino acid sequence: CASSLTTYSNNEQFF.